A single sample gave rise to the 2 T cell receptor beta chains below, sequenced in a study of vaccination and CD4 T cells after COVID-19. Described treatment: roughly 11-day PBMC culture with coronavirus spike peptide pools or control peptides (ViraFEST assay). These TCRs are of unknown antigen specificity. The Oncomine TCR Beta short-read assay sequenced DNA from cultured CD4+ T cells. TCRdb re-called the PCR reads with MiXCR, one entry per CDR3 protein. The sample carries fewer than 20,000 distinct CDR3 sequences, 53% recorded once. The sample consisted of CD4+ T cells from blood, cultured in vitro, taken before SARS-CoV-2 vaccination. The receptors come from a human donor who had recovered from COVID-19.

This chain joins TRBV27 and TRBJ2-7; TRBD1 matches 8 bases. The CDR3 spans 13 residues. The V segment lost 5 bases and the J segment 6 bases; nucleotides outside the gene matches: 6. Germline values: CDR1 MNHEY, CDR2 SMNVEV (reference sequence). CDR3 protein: CASSIQDRGEQYF. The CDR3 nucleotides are TGTGCCAGCAGTATACAAGACAGGGGCGAGCAGTACTTC.

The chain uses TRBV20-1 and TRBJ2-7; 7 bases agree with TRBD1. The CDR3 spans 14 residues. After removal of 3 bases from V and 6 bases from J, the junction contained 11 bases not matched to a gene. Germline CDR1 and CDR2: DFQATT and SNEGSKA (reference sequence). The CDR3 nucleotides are TGCAGTGCTAGTGACGCAGGGGGTTTTGGCGAGCAGTACTTC. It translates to CSASDAGGFGEQYF.